Shown below are 25 T cell receptor beta chains from a single sample sequenced in a study of cytomegalovirus exposure and HLA in healthy donors. With 60 Vbeta and 13 Jbeta primers, the PCR was carried out. The method was immunoSEQ multiplex PCR; TCRdb's version includes in-frame clones alone and lacks a portion of them. This repertoire shows more than 65,000 clones, approximately 74% found once; its top ten account for 6.2%. Material: PBMCs. The receptor set was obtained from a woman in her forties or fifties in good health and CMV-seropositive.

V usage is TRBV10-3 and J usage is TRBJ2-2; 9 nucleotides line up with TRBD1. CDR3 length: 15 amino acids. CDR1 is ENHRY, CDR2 SYGVKD, per germline. V gave up 6 bases and J gave up 4 bases; unmatched junction bases: 6. CDR3 residues: CAISVGQGLTGELFF. In DNA form, the CDR3 reads TGTGCCATCAGCGTAGGACAGGGGCTCACCGGGGAGCTGTTTTTT.

The CDR3 nucleotides are TGTGCCAGCAGTCCCCGACAGCATCAGCCCCAGCATTTT. This codes for CASSPRQHQPQHF. The chain joins TRBV6-5 to TRBJ1-5; TRBD1 is a possible D gene (5 bases). V lost 5 bases to trimming and J lost 5 bases, with 10 bases between them. The CDR3 has 13 amino acids. The germline V gene has CDR1 MNHEY and CDR2 SVGAGI.

V and J are TRBV7-9 and TRBJ2-7; TRBD2 might be the D (5 bases). This CDR3 is 17 amino acids long. Germline V gene lookup returns CDR1 SEHNR and CDR2 FQNEAQ (reference sequence). V lost 1 base and J lost 1, with 17 bases in between. CDR3 loop: CASSLGRAAGASYEQYF. DNA for the CDR3: TGTGCCAGCAGCTTAGGCCGGGCGGCGGGTGCTTCCTACGAGCAGTACTTC.

This clone was observed a few times. The V gene is TRBV2, the J gene TRBJ1-2; no clear D gene. The germline CDR1 and CDR2 sequences are SNHLY and FYNNEI. V shed 4 bases and J shed 4 bases, with 16 bases lying between them. The CDR3 is 15 residues long. The CDR3: CASSGLRGRTYGYTF. The CDR3 bases are TGTGCCAGCAGTGGGCTCCGTGGGAGAACCTATGGCTACACCTTC.

The chain links TRBV7-8 to TRBJ2-1; unclear D gene. Germline CDR1 and CDR2: SGHVS and FQNEAQ. This CDR3 is 15 amino acids long. Trimming took off 5 bases at V and 1 base at J, with 12 bases between the two ends. The CDR3 DNA reads as TGTGCCAGCAGCCCAACGGTACTTTCCTACAATGAGCAGTTCTTC. Its protein product is CASSPTVLSYNEQFF.

This clone has only a few counts. The chain uses TRBV18 and TRBJ2-1, with D possibly being TRBD2 (5 bases). The germline V gene has CDR1 KGHSH and CDR2 LQKENI. The length of the CDR3 is 16 residues. Between the trimmed V and J ends, which lost 4 bases and 5 bases, there was a span of 18 bases. CDR3 coding DNA: TGTGCCAGCTCACTACAACGGGGAATTTACAACAATGAGCAGTTCTTC. It specifies CASSLQRGIYNNEQFF.

This rearrangement joins TRBV9 to TRBJ2-5, with a tentative D call TRBD2 (6 bases). CDR1 and CDR2 (germline): SGDLS, YYNGEE. With 0 bases removed from V and 4 bases from J, the gap between germline ends came to 13 bases. The CDR3 consists of 15 residues. The CDR3 sequence is CASSVAAGKGETQYF. The CDR3, as DNA: TGTGCCAGCAGCGTAGCAGCGGGTAAGGGAGAGACCCAGTACTTC. Combining the CDR3 with reference TRBV9 and TRBJ2-5 gives the whole variable domain DSGVTQTPKHLITATGQRVTLRCSPRSGDLSVYWYQQSLDQGLQFLIQYYNGEERAKGNILERFSAQQFPDLHSELNLSSLELGDSALYFCASSVAAGKGETQYFGPGTRLLVL.

The V call is TRBV10-3, the J call TRBJ2-7; D uncertain. The ends were cut back, 3 bases at V and 5 bases at J, with 14 bases in the middle. The V gene's germline CDR1 is ENHRY and CDR2 SYGVKD. This CDR3 spans 14 amino acids. In DNA form, the CDR3 reads TGTGCCATCAGTGAAAATTCTAGACGTAACGAGCAGTACTTC. Amino acid sequence: CAISENSRRNEQYF.

This clone has a handful of counts. This chain links TRBV11-2 with TRBJ1-2; D is unresolved. The CDR3 runs to 11 residues. Per the germline V gene, CDR1 is SGHAT and CDR2 is FQNNGV. V lost 4 bases to trimming and J lost 3 bases, with 3 bases between them. The CDR3 DNA reads as TGTGCCAGCAGCTCAGACTATGGCTACACCTTC. This gives the protein CASSSDYGYTF.

The chain employs TRBV6-5 and TRBJ2-3, with TRBD2 matching over 10 bases. This CDR3 contains 15 residues. Trimming took 8 bases from V and 2 from J; bases not matched to a gene: 7. CDR1 and CDR2 from the germline V gene are MNHEY and SVGAGI. The CDR3 coding sequence is TGTGCCAGCCGGAGCGGGAGGGGATTCACAGATACGCAGTATTTT. It yields the protein CASRSGRGFTDTQYF.

The chain carries TRBV6-5 and TRBJ2-3; TRBD2 matches at 8 bases. The CDR3 contains 15 residues. CDR1 MNHEY and CDR2 SVGAGI come from the germline V gene. V trimming: 4 bases; J trimming: 2 bases; junction bases outside the gene matches: 5. The CDR3 nucleotides are TGTGCCAGCAGTTCCGGACTAGCCTACACAGATACGCAGTATTTT. Its translation: CASSSGLAYTDTQYF.

The chain combines TRBV9 with TRBJ1-2, with a tentative D call TRBD1 (6 bases). The V end lost 0 bases, the J end lost 7 bases, and 19 bases lay between the germline ends. The CDR3 consists of 16 residues. Germline CDR1 reads SGDLS; CDR2 reads YYNGEE. The CDR3 region has the DNA TGTGCCAGCAGCGTAGGTGGGGGCGCTTTGGGATTTGGCTACACCTTC. It specifies CASSVGGGALGFGYTF.

The chain has TRBV28 and TRBJ2-3, with D maybe TRBD2 (7 bases). From germline, CDR1 is MDHEN and CDR2 SYDVKM. The CDR3 covers 14 residues. Trimming pared 10 bases from V and 1 base from J, leaving 15 bases between. The CDR3 sequence is CATEGGTRTDTQYF. The CDR3 nucleotides are TGTGCCACTGAGGGGGGGACCCGCACAGATACGCAGTATTTT. Variable domain in full (rest from reference TRBV28 and TRBJ2-3): DVKVTQSSRYLVKRTGEKVFLECVQDMDHENMFWYRQDPGLGLRLIYFSYDVKMKEKGDIPEGYSVSREKKERFSLILESASTNQTSMYLCATEGGTRTDTQYFGPGTRLTVL.

This clone was recorded only once. This sequence joins TRBV9 and TRBJ1-1, with TRBD1 matching 7 bases. The V gene's germline CDR1 is SGDLS and CDR2 YYNGEE. This CDR3 has 15 amino acids. V was clipped by 3 bases and J by 8 bases; unmatched bases: 13. CDR3 coding DNA: TGTGCCAGCAGCGCGCACCCGACAGGGTACGCCGAAGCTTTCTTT. This sequence encodes CASSAHPTGYAEAFF.

This clone has just a few counts. The gene calls are TRBV7-8 and TRBJ1-3, with a weak D call TRBD1 (6 bases). Germline V gene sequence: CDR1 SGHVS, CDR2 FQNEAQ. Deletions cut 1 base from V and 0 bases from J, with 7 bases between. This CDR3 has 15 amino acids. The CDR3 region has the DNA TGTGCCAGCAGCTTAGGGGGGCACTCTGGAAACACCATATATTTT. Translated: CASSLGGHSGNTIYF.

The chain recombines TRBV28 with TRBJ2-1; 8 nucleotides agree with TRBD2. CDR3 length: 18 residues. With V trimmed by 3 bases and J by 0 bases, 10 bases remained unmatched. Germline CDR1 is MDHEN and CDR2 is SYDVKM. Here the CDR3 reads CASSFLGDGRDSYNEQFF. DNA for the CDR3: TGTGCCAGCAGTTTTTTGGGAGACGGGAGGGACTCCTACAATGAGCAGTTCTTC.

The J gene is TRBJ2-5, the V gene TRBV29-1; 7 bases match TRBD2. This CDR3 has 14 residues. After removal of 7 bases from V and 2 bases from J, the junction contained 10 bases not matched to a gene. Germline values: CDR1 SQVTM, CDR2 ANQGSEA. CDR3 DNA: TGCAGCGACCCCCTGGGACTACCACAAGAGACCCAGTACTTC. Amino acid sequence: CSDPLGLPQETQYF.

V gene TRBV4-1 combines with J gene TRBJ1-4, with 8 bases that match TRBD1. The V and J ends lost 1 base and 8 bases, in that order; junction bases with no gene match: 6. The germline CDR1 and CDR2 sequences are MGHRA and YSYEKL. The CDR3 extends over 15 amino acids. CDR3 in DNA: TGCGCCAGCAGCCAAGTTGCACAGGGGGGCGAAAAACTGTTTTTT. Translation gives CASSQVAQGGEKLFF.

V and J are TRBV18 and TRBJ2-5; D is undetermined. The CDR3 is 14 residues long. The V gene lost 3 bases and the J gene lost 4 bases, with 12 bases spanning the gap. Looked up from germline, CDR1 is KGHSH and CDR2 is LQKENI. This CDR3 is CASSPTSRVETQYF. For the CDR3, the DNA is TGTGCCAGCTCACCCACCAGTCGGGTAGAGACCCAGTACTTC.

This clone was observed a handful of times. The J gene is TRBJ2-1, the V gene TRBV7-8, with TRBD1 matching over 10 bases. The CDR3 sequence is 16 residues long. The trim removed 0 bases at V and 7 bases at J, leaving 6 bases unmatched. Per germline, CDR1 SGHVS and CDR2 FQNEAQ. For the CDR3, the DNA is TGTGCCAGCAGCTTAGCGGGGGGACAGGGGTGGAATGAGCAGTTCTTC. This sequence encodes CASSLAGGQGWNEQFF.

CDR3 DNA sequence: TGTGCCAGCAGCTTAGTTAGCGGGAACTACGAGCAGTACTTC. The encoded protein is CASSLVSGNYEQYF. V and J are TRBV7-2 and TRBJ2-7; TRBD2 aligns across 8 bases. The CDR3 has 14 amino acids. Germline values: CDR1 SGHTA, CDR2 FQGNSA. The J segment lost 3 bases and the V segment lost 1 base, leaving 2 bases of the junction unmatched.

This clone occurred a few times. The chain recombines TRBV6-5 with TRBJ1-5, with D possibly matching TRBD1 (6 bases). The CDR3 consists of 15 residues. V was shortened by 6 bases and J by 3 bases, with 15 bases between the two germline ends. CDR1 and CDR2 (germline): MNHEY, SVGAGI. Here the CDR3 reads CASSSRQANNQPQHF. CDR3 in DNA: TGTGCCAGCAGCAGTAGACAGGCCAACAATCAGCCCCAGCATTTT.

The CDR3 sequence is CASGKGDIQYF. The CDR3 nucleotides read TGTGCCAGCGGCAAGGGGGACATTCAGTACTTC. The J gene is TRBJ2-4, the V gene TRBV14, with D tentatively TRBD1 (6 bases). The CDR3 is 11 amino acids. Looked up from germline, CDR1 is SGHDN and CDR2 is FVKESK. Trimming shortened V by 8 bases and J by 8 bases, and 10 bases separated the two germline ends.

The chain joins TRBV7-8 to TRBJ2-3, with 13 bases aligning to TRBD2. V lost 3 bases to trimming and J lost 5 bases; unmatched junction nucleotides: 5. Germline V gene lookup returns CDR1 SGHVS and CDR2 FQNEAQ. The CDR3 has 16 residues. The CDR3 DNA is TGTGCCAGCAGCTTGAGGACTAGCGGGAGTAAAGATACGCAGTATTTT. Protein product: CASSLRTSGSKDTQYF.

The count of this clone is one. The chain uses TRBV19 and TRBJ1-1; D might be TRBD1 (5 bases). The CDR3 contains 13 residues. The ends were cut back, 3 bases at V and 6 bases at J, with 11 bases in the middle. Germline loops: CDR1 LNHDA, CDR2 SQIVND (reference sequence). The CDR3 region has the DNA TGTGCCAGTAGTATCAGGGTACGGGCTGAAGCTTTCTTT. Translated: CASSIRVRAEAFF.